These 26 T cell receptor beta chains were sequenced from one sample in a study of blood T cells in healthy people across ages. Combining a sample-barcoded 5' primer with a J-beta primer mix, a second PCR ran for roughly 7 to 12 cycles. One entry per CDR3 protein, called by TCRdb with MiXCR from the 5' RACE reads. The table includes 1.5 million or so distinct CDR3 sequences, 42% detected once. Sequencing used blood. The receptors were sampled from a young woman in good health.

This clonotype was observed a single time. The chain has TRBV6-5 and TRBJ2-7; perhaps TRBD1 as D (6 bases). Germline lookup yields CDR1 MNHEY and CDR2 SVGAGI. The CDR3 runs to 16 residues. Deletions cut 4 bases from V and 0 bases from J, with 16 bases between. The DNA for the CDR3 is TGTGCCAGCAGTTCCTTGGGACACTCAAACTCCTACGAGCAGTACTTC. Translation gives CASSSLGHSNSYEQYF.

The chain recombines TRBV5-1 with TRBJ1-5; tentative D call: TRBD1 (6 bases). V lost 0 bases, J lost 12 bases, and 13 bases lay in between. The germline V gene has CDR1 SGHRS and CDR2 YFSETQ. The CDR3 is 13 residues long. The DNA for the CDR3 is TGCGCCAGCAGCTTGGCGGGACACGGACTCCAGCATTTT. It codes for CASSLAGHGLQHF.

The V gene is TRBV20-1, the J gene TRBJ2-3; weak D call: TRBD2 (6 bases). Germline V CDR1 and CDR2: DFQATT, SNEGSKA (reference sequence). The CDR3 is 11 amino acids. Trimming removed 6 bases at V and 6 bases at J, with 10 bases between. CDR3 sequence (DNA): TGCAGTGCAAAGCTAGCGGATACGCAGTATTTT. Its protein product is CSAKLADTQYF.

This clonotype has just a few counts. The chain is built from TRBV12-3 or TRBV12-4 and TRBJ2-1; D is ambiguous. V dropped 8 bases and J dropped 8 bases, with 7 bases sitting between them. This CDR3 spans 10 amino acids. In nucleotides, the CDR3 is TGTGCCAGCGGTTGGGATGAGCAGTTCTTC. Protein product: CASGWDEQFF.

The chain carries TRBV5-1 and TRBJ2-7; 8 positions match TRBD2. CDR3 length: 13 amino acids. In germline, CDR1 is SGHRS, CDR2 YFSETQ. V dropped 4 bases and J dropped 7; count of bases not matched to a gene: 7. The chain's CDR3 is CASSARGAREQYF. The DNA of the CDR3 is TGCGCCAGCAGCGCGCGGGGGGCAAGAGAGCAGTACTTC.

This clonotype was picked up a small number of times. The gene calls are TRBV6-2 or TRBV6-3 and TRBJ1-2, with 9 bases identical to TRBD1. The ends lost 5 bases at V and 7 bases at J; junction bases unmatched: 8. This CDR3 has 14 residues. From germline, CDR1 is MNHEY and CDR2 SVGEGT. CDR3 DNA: TGTGCCAGCAGTCTGGACAGGGGATCGGGTGGCTACACCTTC. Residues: CASSLDRGSGGYTF.

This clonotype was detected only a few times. The chain's CDR3 is CASSEYPGIVSKNIQYF. The CDR3 nucleotides read TGTGCCAGCAGCGAGTACCCCGGTATTGTTTCCAAAAACATTCAGTACTTC. V is TRBV7-2 and J is TRBJ2-4; D remains ambiguous. The CDR3 runs to 17 residues. Germline CDR1 SGHTA, CDR2 FQGNSA. Trimming shortened V by 5 bases and J by 2 bases, and 19 bases separated the two germline ends.

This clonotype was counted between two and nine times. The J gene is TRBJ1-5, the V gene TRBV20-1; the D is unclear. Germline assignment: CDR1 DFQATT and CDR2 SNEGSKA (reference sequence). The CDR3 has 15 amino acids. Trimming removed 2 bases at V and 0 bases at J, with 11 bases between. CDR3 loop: CSARPDLYSNQPQHF. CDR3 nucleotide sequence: TGCAGTGCTAGACCGGACCTTTATAGCAATCAGCCCCAGCATTTT.

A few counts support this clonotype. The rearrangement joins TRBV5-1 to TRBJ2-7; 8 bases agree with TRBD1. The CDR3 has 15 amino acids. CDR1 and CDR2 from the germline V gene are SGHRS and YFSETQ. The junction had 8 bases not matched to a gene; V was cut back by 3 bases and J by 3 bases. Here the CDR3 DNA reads TGCGCCAGCAGCTGGACAACGGACAGGGACTACGAGCAGTACTTC. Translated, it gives CASSWTTDRDYEQYF.

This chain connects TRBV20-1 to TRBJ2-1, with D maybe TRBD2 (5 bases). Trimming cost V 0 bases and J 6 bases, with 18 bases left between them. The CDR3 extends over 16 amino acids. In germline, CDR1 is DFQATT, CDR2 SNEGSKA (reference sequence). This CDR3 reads CSARDVLVVFGNEQFF. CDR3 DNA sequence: TGCAGTGCTAGAGACGTACTAGTGGTCTTTGGCAATGAGCAGTTCTTC.

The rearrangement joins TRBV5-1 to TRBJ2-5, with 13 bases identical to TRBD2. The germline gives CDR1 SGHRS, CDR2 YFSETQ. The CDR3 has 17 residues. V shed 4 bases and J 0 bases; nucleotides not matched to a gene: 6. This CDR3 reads CASSTGLAGRYQETQYF. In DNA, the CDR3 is TGCGCCAGCAGCACGGGACTAGCGGGAAGGTACCAAGAGACCCAGTACTTC.

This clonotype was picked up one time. DNA for the CDR3: TGTGCTGTAGAGCGGGGGGCAACAGATACGCAGTATTTT. Encoded protein: CAVERGATDTQYF. The J gene is TRBJ2-3, the V gene TRBV28; 9 nucleotides align to TRBD2. Per the germline V gene, CDR1 is MDHEN and CDR2 is SYDVKM. CDR3 size: 13 residues.

The CDR3 loop is CSAVRPYEQYF. CDR3 coding DNA: TGCAGTGCTGTACGGCCCTACGAGCAGTACTTC. The chain recombines TRBV20-1 with TRBJ2-7; no clear D gene. V gave up 5 bases and J gave up 2 bases, with 7 bases separating them. This CDR3 spans 11 amino acids. Germline lookup yields CDR1 DFQATT and CDR2 SNEGSKA (reference sequence).

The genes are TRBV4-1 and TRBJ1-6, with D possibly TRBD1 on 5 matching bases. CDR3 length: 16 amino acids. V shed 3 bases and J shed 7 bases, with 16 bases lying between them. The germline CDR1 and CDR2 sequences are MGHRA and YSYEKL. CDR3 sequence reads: CASSQGGGQNNSPLHF. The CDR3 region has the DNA TGCGCCAGCAGCCAGGGGGGAGGTCAAAACAATTCACCCCTCCACTTT.

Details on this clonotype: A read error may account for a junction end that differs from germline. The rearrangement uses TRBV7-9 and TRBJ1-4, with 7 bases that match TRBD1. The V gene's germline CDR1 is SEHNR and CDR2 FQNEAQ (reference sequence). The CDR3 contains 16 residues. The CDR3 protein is CVSSSRQGGAEEKLFF. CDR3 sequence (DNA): TGTGTCAGCAGCTCAAGACAGGGAGGGGCTGAAGAAAAACTGTTTTTT.

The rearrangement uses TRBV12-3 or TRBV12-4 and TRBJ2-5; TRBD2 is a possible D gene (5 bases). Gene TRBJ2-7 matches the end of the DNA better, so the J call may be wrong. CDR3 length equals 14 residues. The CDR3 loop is CASRMGGLPYEQYF. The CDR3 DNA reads TGTGCCAGCAGGATGGGTGGACTCCCGTACGAGCAGTACTTC.

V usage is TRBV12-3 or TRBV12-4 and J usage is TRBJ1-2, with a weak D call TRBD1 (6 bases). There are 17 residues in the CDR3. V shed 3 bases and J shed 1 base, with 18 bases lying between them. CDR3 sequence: CASSLGPGGGVNYGYTF. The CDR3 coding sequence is TGTGCCAGCAGTTTGGGCCCCGGAGGGGGAGTTAACTATGGCTACACCTTC.

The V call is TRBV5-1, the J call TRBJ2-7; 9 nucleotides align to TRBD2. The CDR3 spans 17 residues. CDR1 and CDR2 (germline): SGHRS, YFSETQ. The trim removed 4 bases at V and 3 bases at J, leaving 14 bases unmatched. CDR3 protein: CASSTYVGASGNYEQYF. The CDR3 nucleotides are TGCGCCAGCAGCACCTATGTGGGGGCTAGCGGGAACTACGAGCAGTACTTC. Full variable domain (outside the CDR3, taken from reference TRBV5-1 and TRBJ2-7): KAGVTQTPRYLIKTRGQQVTLSCSPISGHRSVSWYQQTPGQGLQFLFEYFSETQRNKGNFPGRFSGRQFSNSRSEMNVSTLELGDSALYLCASSTYVGASGNYEQYFGPGTRLTVT.

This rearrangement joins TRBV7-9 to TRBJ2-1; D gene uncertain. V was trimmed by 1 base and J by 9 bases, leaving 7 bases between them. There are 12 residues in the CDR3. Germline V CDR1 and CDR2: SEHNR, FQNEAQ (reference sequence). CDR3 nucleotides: TGTGCCAGCAGCTTAGGAATTTCTGAGCAGTTCTTC. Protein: CASSLGISEQFF.

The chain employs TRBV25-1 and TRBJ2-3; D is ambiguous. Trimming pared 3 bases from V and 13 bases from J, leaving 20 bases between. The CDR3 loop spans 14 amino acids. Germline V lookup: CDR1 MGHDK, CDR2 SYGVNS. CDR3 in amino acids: CASSDPGPATAEYF. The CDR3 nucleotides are TGTGCCAGCAGTGATCCCGGTCCGGCCACCGCGGAGTATTTT. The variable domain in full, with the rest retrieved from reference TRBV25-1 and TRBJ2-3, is EADIYQTPRYLVIGTGKKITLECSQTMGHDKMYWYQQDPGMELHLIHYSYGVNSTEKGDLSSESTVSRIRTEHFPLTLESARPSHTSQYLCASSDPGPATAEYFGPGTRLTVL.

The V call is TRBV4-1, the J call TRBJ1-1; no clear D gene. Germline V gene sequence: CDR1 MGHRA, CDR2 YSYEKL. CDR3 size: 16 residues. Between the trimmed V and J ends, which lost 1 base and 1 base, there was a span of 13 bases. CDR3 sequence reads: CASSQGRQPRNTEAFF. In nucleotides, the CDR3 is TGCGCCAGCAGCCAAGGACGGCAACCGCGGAACACTGAAGCTTTCTTT.

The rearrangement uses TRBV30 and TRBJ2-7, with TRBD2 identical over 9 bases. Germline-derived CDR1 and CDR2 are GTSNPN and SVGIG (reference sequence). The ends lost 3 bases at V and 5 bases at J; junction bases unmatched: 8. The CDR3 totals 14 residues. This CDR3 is CAWRGGGASDEQYF. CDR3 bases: TGTGCCTGGAGAGGCGGGGGGGCGTCCGACGAGCAGTACTTC.

This chain's CDR3 is CSAVHTGGTDTQYF. CDR3 bases: TGCAGTGCTGTTCACACGGGGGGCACAGATACGCAGTATTTT. The chain is built from TRBV20-1 and TRBJ2-3; weak D call: TRBD2 (6 bases). CDR3 size: 14 residues. The V gene's germline CDR1 is DFQATT and CDR2 SNEGSKA (reference sequence). V lost 5 bases, J lost 1 base, and 13 bases lay in between.

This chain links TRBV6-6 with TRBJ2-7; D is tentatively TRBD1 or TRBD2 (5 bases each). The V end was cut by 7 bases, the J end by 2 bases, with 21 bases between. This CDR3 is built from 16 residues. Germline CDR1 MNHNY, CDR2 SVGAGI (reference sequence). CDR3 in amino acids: CASNLLRVPGPYEQYF. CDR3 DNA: TGTGCCAGCAACCTACTCAGGGTCCCGGGGCCCTACGAGCAGTACTTC.

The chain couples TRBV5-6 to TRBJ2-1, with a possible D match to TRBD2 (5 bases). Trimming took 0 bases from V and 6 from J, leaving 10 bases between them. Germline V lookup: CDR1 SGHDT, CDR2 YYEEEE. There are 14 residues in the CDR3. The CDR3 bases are TGTGCCAGCAGCTTGGGACCGGGGATCAATGAGCAGTTCTTC. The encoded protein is CASSLGPGINEQFF.

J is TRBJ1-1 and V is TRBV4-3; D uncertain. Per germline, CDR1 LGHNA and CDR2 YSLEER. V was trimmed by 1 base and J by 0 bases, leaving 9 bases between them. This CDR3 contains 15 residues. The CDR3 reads CASSQVRSMNTEAFF. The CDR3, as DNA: TGCGCCAGCAGCCAAGTCCGCTCTATGAACACTGAAGCTTTCTTT.